Listed below are T cell receptor beta chains from one sample, sequenced in a study of CD8 T cells in Susac syndrome. TCRdb re-derived calls from the immunoSEQ multiplex PCR reads in MiXCR, one entry per CDR3 protein. This table has approximately 150,000 distinct CDR3 sequences, around 80% appearing once. Sequenced input: CD8+ T cells from PBMCs. These receptors all stem from a human donor with multiple sclerosis. CDR3s include the opening cysteine and the closing phenylalanine or tryptophan. A D gene is named only where the DNA matches it firmly. Size is stated for part of the rows, as once, few or many counts, or as a class when the clone is expanded.

j_call v_call clone_size d_call cdr3_nt cdr3_aa
TRBJ2-7 TRBV5-8 - - TGTGCCAGCAGCTTGGACTATAGTAGGGGCGAGCAGTACTTC CASSLDYSRGEQYF
TRBJ2-5 TRBV6-5 - - TGTGCCAGCAGTCGACAGGCCATTACTCAAGAGGCCCAGTACTTC CASSRQAITQEAQYF
TRBJ1-4 TRBV27 - - TGTGCCAGCAGTTTTGGTGGAAAACTGTTTTTT CASSFGGKLFF
TRBJ1-1 TRBV4-3 - - TGCGCCAGCAGCCGAGAGGAAGTGGGTTCTGAAGCTTTCTTT CASSREEVGSEAFF
TRBJ2-3 TRBV5-1 few TRBD1 TGCGCCAGCAGTGACAGGGTCGGAGATACGCAGTATTTT CASSDRVGDTQYF
TRBJ2-5 TRBV11-2 - - TGTGCCAGCAGCTTAGAACCCGGGGTTAGGGAGACCCAGTACTTC CASSLEPGVRETQYF
TRBJ2-4 TRBV19 - - TGTGCCAGTAGTACAAGGCGAGCCCTCGCGGCCAAAAACATTCAGTACTTC CASSTRRALAAKNIQYF
TRBJ2-7 TRBV4-1 - - TGCGCCAGCAGCCAAGAACCCCACGAGCAGTACTTC CASSQEPHEQYF
TRBJ1-1 TRBV30 - - TGTGCCTGGAACTCCCAGATTCCGAACACTGAAGCTTTCTTT CAWNSQIPNTEAFF
TRBJ1-2 TRBV4-1 few - TGCGCCAGCAGCCAATGGGGATATGGCTACACCTTC CASSQWGYGYTF
TRBJ2-1 TRBV12-3/TRBV12-4 few TRBD2 TGTGCCAGCAGTTTAGGTGGACTAGCGGGAGGAAATGAGCAGTTCTTC CASSLGGLAGGNEQFF
TRBJ1-1 TRBV19 - - TGTGCCAGTAGTATGGGGCAGTCCGTCAGGTGGGCTTTCTTT CASSMGQSVRWAFF
TRBJ2-5 TRBV12-3/TRBV12-4 - TRBD1 TGTGCCAGCAGTTGGTCATATAGGGGACAGGGAGACCAAGAGACCCAGTACTTC CASSWSYRGQGDQETQYF
TRBJ1-5 TRBV2 - - TGTGCCAGTTCAAAGGGGAATCAGCCCCAGCATTTT CASSKGNQPQHF
TRBJ2-2 TRBV19 - - TGTGCCAGTAGTGACCACAAGAACACCGGGGAGCTGTTTTTT CASSDHKNTGELFF
TRBJ2-7 TRBV7-9 - - TGTGCCAGCAGCTTAGTGTCGAGTAGCCCAATTTACGAGCAGTACTTC CASSLVSSSPIYEQYF
TRBJ1-2 TRBV25-1 - TRBD1 TGTGCCAGCAGTGAGGGCGGGCAGGGGGCTGAGGGCTACACCTTC CASSEGGQGAEGYTF
TRBJ1-1 TRBV12-3/TRBV12-4 once - TGTGCCAGCAGGGAGGACATCATTATGAACACTGAAGCTTTCTTT CASREDIIMNTEAFF
TRBJ2-2 TRBV6-1 few TRBD1 TGTGCCAGCAGTGGCCGGGACAGGCGGGCCGGGGAGCTGTTTTTT CASSGRDRRAGELFF
TRBJ2-1 TRBV5-1 - - TGCGCCAGCAGCTTGGCGGGGTATGAGCAGTTCTTC CASSLAGYEQFF
TRBJ2-2 TRBV24-1 - TRBD2 TGTGCCACCAGTGATTTGACGGGGGGAAAATTCGGCAGGGAGCTGTTTTTT CATSDLTGGKFGRELFF
TRBJ2-1 TRBV24-1 - TRBD2 TGTGCCACCAGTGACCCCAGTGCTAGCGGGAAAAATGAGCAGTTCTTC CATSDPSASGKNEQFF
TRBJ2-3 TRBV19 - TRBD1 TGTGCCAGCAGGACAGGGATGGGAGATACGCAGTATTTT CASRTGMGDTQYF
TRBJ2-3 TRBV4-1 - - TGCGCCAGCGGTCAGTCCACAGATACGCAGTATTTT CASGQSTDTQYF
TRBJ2-3 TRBV7-9 - - TGTGCCAGCAGCCCTCGGGACTCTGAAACAGATACGCAGTATTTT CASSPRDSETDTQYF
TRBJ1-1 TRBV19 - - TGTGCCAGTATGCGGCTGTCGAACACTGAAGCTTTCTTT CASMRLSNTEAFF
TRBJ2-5 TRBV7-2 few - TGTGCCAGCAGATTTGGCAGGGGAAGGTCGGAGACCCAGTACTTC CASRFGRGRSETQYF
TRBJ2-3 TRBV12-3/TRBV12-4 - - TGTGCCAGCAAAGACACAGATACGCAGTATTTT CASKDTDTQYF
TRBJ2-7 TRBV30 - TRBD1 TGTGCCTGGAGTGTAGGGGGCTTCGGGTCCTACGAGCAGTACTTC CAWSVGGFGSYEQYF
TRBJ2-7 TRBV2 - - TGTGCCAGCGCCCCCCGGGACCGCAGATCCTACGAGCAGTACTTC CASAPRDRRSYEQYF
TRBJ2-1 TRBV24-1 - TRBD2 TGTGCCACCAGTGATCAGCGGGAGGCCAGCTACAATGAGCAGTTCTTC CATSDQREASYNEQFF
TRBJ2-2 TRBV27 - - TGTGCCAGCAGTCCCCACAGAGCCGGGGAGCTGTTTTTT CASSPHRAGELFF